These 11 T cell receptor beta chains came from one sample sequenced in a study of CD8 T cells in Susac syndrome. The RNA input was 0.5 to 1 ug, and it was reverse transcribed with random hexamers. TCRdb itself ran the immunoSEQ multiplex PCR reads through MiXCR, one entry per CDR3 protein. The sample carries about 180,000 distinct CDR3 sequences, approximately 93% recorded once. Source material: CD4+ T cells from PBMCs. Every receptor here comes from a human donor with multiple sclerosis.

The chain joins TRBV7-9 to TRBJ2-2; D is uncertain. V was clipped by 5 bases and J by 1 base, with 8 bases between them. The germline CDR1 and CDR2 sequences are SEHNR and FQNEAQ (reference sequence). The CDR3 extends over 14 amino acids. The CDR3 bases are TGTGCCAGCAGCCACTCAGGGAACACCGGGGAGCTGTTTTTT. Protein sequence: CASSHSGNTGELFF.

Remarks on this clonotype: The junction differs from germline at one of its ends, possibly a read error. The CDR3: CASRKGGSSEQYF. Written as DNA, the CDR3 is TGTGCCAGCAGGAAGGGAGGTTCCTCCGAGCAGTACTTC. V gene TRBV5-4 combines with J gene TRBJ2-7; D is possibly TRBD2 (6 bases). Germline assignment: CDR1 SGHNT and CDR2 YYREEE (reference sequence). The CDR3 spans 13 residues.

The J gene is TRBJ1-2, the V gene TRBV28; D is ambiguous. The V gene lost 5 bases and the J gene lost 2 bases, with 15 bases spanning the gap. Germline CDR1 reads MDHEN; CDR2 reads SYDVKM. The CDR3 runs to 15 residues. The CDR3 here is CASSPPGGENYGYTF. The CDR3 DNA reads TGTGCCAGCAGTCCGCCCGGCGGAGAAAACTATGGCTACACCTTC.

The gene calls are TRBV3-1 and TRBJ2-2, with TRBD2 identical over 13 bases. V shed 4 bases and J 2 bases; nucleotides not matched to a gene: 1. There are 16 residues in the CDR3. Germline V lookup: CDR1 LGHDT, CDR2 YNNKEL (reference sequence). The chain's CDR3 is CASSRTSGGNTGELFF. The CDR3 region has the DNA TGTGCCAGCAGCCGGACTAGCGGGGGAAACACCGGGGAGCTGTTTTTT.

As DNA, the CDR3 is TGCGCCAGCAGCCACGGGGACACCTCCTACGAGCAGTACTTC. This gives the protein CASSHGDTSYEQYF. The V call is TRBV5-1, the J call TRBJ2-7; weak D call: TRBD1 (6 bases). V lost 4 bases and J lost 0, with 11 bases in between. The CDR3 is 14 residues long. The germline gives CDR1 SGHRS, CDR2 YFSETQ.

The chain carries TRBV28 and TRBJ1-1; D gene uncertain. CDR3 length equals 11 residues. Trimming cost V 3 bases and J 4 bases, with 3 bases left between them. Germline-derived CDR1 and CDR2 are MDHEN and SYDVKM. CDR3 in DNA: TGTGCCAGCAGTTTTGTCACTGAAGCTTTCTTT. Translated, it gives CASSFVTEAFF. The full variable domain, with the rest looked up from reference TRBV28 and TRBJ1-1, is DVKVTQSSRYLVKRTGEKVFLECVQDMDHENMFWYRQDPGLGLRLIYFSYDVKMKEKGDIPEGYSVSREKKERFSLILESASTNQTSMYLCASSFVTEAFFGQGTRLTVV.

The CDR3 nucleotides are TGTGCCAGCAGCTTTCGACAGGGTAGAGAATACTTC. This translates into CASSFRQGREYF. The chain joins TRBV11-2 to TRBJ2-7; TRBD1 matches 7 bases. The V segment lost 3 bases and the J segment 13 bases; nucleotides outside the gene matches: 9. Per germline, CDR1 SGHAT and CDR2 FQNNGV. CDR3 size: 12 residues.

The V and J genes are TRBV7-9 and TRBJ1-1; maybe TRBD1 (5 bases). Germline V gene data show CDR1 as SEHNR and CDR2 as FQNEAQ (reference sequence). V was cut by 5 bases and J by 7 bases, with 14 bases left in between. This CDR3 is built from 13 residues. CDR3 sequence reads: CASSPRSGGEAFF. In nucleotides, the CDR3 is TGTGCCAGCAGCCCGCGTTCGGGGGGTGAAGCTTTCTTT.

The chain carries TRBV7-6 and TRBJ2-1; D is uncertain. The CDR3 length is 12 residues. From germline, CDR1 is SGHVS and CDR2 FNYEAQ. Deletions cut 1 base from V and 9 bases from J, with 7 bases between. CDR3 coding DNA: TGTGCCAGCAGCTTAGTGGGTCTTGAGCAGTTCTTC. Its protein product is CASSLVGLEQFF. Combining the CDR3 with reference TRBV7-6 and TRBJ2-1 gives the whole variable domain GAGVSQSPRYKVTKRGQDVALRCDPISGHVSLYWYRQALGQGPEFLTYFNYEAQQDKSGLPNDRFSAERPEGSISTLTIQRTEQRDSAMYRCASSLVGLEQFFGPGTRLTVL.

J is TRBJ1-2 and V is TRBV30; D not resolved. CDR1 is GTSNPN, CDR2 SVGIG, per germline (reference sequence). V lost 2 bases and J lost 10, with 17 bases in between. The CDR3 is made up of 13 amino acids. The CDR3 coding sequence is TGTGCCTGGAGTTTGAGTGGACTACGCCACTACACCTTC. This translates into CAWSLSGLRHYTF.

The chain couples TRBV7-2 to TRBJ1-2; D is unclear. This CDR3 is 14 amino acids long. From germline, CDR1 is SGHTA and CDR2 FQGNSA. The germline V and J ends were trimmed by 7 bases and 8 bases, with 20 bases remaining between them. The CDR3 loop reads CASTRLQSLGGYTF. The CDR3 DNA reads as TGTGCCAGCACCCGACTGCAGTCGCTGGGAGGCTACACCTTC.